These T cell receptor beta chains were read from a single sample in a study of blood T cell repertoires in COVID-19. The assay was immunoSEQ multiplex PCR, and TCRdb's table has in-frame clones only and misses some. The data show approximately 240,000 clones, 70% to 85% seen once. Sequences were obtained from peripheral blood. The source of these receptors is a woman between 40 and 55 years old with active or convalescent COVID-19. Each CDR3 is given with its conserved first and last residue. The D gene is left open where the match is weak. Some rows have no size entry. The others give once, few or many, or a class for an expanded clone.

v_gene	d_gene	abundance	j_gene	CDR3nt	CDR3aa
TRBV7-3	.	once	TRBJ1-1	TGTGCCAGCAGCTTAACTGCAGGGTTGGACACTGAAGCTTTCTTT	CASSLTAGLDTEAFF
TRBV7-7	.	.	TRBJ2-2	TGTGCCAGCAGCCCCCGGGAAGGTTGGGGCACCGGGGAGCTGTTTTTT	CASSPREGWGTGELFF
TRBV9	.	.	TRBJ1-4	TGTGCCAGCAGCGGCCAGCGGGGTGAAAAACTGTTTTTT	CASSGQRGEKLFF
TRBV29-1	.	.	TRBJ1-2	TGCAGCGCCCGGGGTTCGAATGGCTACACCTTC	CSARGSNGYTF
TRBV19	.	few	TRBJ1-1	TGTGCCAGTAGACCGGGACAACTGAACACTGAAGCTTTCTTT	CASRPGQLNTEAFF
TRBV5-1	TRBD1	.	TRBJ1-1	TGCGCCAGCAGCCCCCGGACAGGGCCCGTGAACACTGAAGCTTTCTTT	CASSPRTGPVNTEAFF
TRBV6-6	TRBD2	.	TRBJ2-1	TGTGCCAGCACCCACGGGCGGGGGGGCAATGAGCAGTTCTTC	CASTHGRGGNEQFF
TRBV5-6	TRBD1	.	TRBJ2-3	TGTGCCAGCAGCCTACTAGGGGGCAGTAGCACAGATACGCAGTATTTT	CASSLLGGSSTDTQYF
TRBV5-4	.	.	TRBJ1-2	TGTGCCAGCAGCTTGGCCTCTCCTACGGGCTACACCTTC	CASSLASPTGYTF
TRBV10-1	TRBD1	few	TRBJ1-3	TGCGCCAGCAGTGCGTATCGGGACAGGCGGGCTGGTGGCACCATATATTTT	CASSAYRDRRAGGTIYF
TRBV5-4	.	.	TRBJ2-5	TGTGCCAGCAGCTTGGCTTTTACTAGCCGAGAATTGGAGACCCAGTACTTC	CASSLAFTSRELETQYF
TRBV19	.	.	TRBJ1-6	TGTGCCAGTGGGGACTCTGGTCCCTATAATTCACCCCTCCACTTT	CASGDSGPYNSPLHF
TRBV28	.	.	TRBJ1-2	TGTGCCAGCAGTTTTAGGGAGGGTCTATACCGTCTTAACTATGGCTACACCTTC	CASSFREGLYRLNYGYTF
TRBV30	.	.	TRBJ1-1	TGTGCCTGGAGTGCGGGGAATCGGATCACTGAAGCTTTCTTT	CAWSAGNRITEAFF
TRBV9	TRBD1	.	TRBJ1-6	TGTGCCAGCAGCTTCGGATCGACAGGGATTAATTCACCCCTCCACTTT	CASSFGSTGINSPLHF
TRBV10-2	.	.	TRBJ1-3	TGCGCCAGCAAGACACCGGGGGGAAACACCATATATTTT	CASKTPGGNTIYF
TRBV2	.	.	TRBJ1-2	TGTGCCAGCCCTCCCCAGGCTCCTTTGGATGGCTACACCTTC	CASPPQAPLDGYTF
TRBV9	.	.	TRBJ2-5	TGTGCCAGCAGCGTAGATGGCAGATGGGAGACCCAGTACTTC	CASSVDGRWETQYF
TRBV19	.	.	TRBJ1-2	TGTGCCAGTAGCCCCGACAGCGATTATGGCTACACCTTC	CASSPDSDYGYTF
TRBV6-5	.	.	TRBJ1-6	TGTGCCAGCAGTAAGCTTGTAGGGGATTCACCCCTCCACTTT	CASSKLVGDSPLHF
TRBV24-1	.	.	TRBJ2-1	TGTGCCACGGGCTGGAGAGGGGAGCAGTTCTTC	CATGWRGEQFF
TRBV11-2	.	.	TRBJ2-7	TGTGCCAGCAGCTTAGTGGGGACATCCTACTCCTACGAGCAGTACTTC	CASSLVGTSYSYEQYF
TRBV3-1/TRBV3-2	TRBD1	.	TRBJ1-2	TGTGCCAGCAGCCAAGATCATCGGCAGGGGGCAGGAGGCTATGGCTACACCTTC	CASSQDHRQGAGGYGYTF
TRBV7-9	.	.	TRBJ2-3	TGTGCCAGCAGCACACCGTACGCGGCCTCCTCGATCACAGATACGCAGTATTTT	CASSTPYAASSITDTQYF
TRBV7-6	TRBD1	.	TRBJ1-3	TGTGCCAGCAGCTCAGGGGGAGCCTCTGGAAACACCATATATTTT	CASSSGGASGNTIYF
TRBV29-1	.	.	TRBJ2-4	TGCAGCGTTGAAGGCCAACAAATAGCCAAAAACATTCAGTACTTC	CSVEGQQIAKNIQYF
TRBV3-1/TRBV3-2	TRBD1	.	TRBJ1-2	TGTGCCAGCAGCCTTTCAGGGGGCAACTATGGCTACACCTTC	CASSLSGGNYGYTF
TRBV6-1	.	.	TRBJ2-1	TGTGCCAGCAGTGAATGGAGCGTTTACTACAATGAGCAGTTCTTC	CASSEWSVYYNEQFF
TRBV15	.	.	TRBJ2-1	TGTGCCACCAGCAACGGGGGACTCACTTTGGATGAGCAGTTCTTC	CATSNGGLTLDEQFF
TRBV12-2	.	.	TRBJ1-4	TGTGCAAGTCGCCCGCCCCGAGGGGACAGGGAGGAAAAACTGTTTTTT	CASRPPRGDREEKLFF
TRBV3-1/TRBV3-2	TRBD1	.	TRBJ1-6	TGTGCCAGCAGCCAATTACCGGGACAGAATAATTCACCCCTCCACTTT	CASSQLPGQNNSPLHF
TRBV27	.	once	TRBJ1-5	TGTGCCAGCAGTCTATATCCCAGCGGGAGCAATCAGCCCCAGCATTTT	CASSLYPSGSNQPQHF
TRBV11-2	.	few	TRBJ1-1	TGTGCCAGCAGCCCCAGGGTGGGTCCTTTGAACACTGAAGCTTTCTTT	CASSPRVGPLNTEAFF
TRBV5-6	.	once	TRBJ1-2	TGTGCCAGCAGCTGGCCCGGACAGACCTTCTATGGCTACACCTTC	CASSWPGQTFYGYTF
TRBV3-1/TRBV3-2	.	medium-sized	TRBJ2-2	TGTGCCAGCACCGATACTAACACCGGGGAGCTGTTTTTT	CASTDTNTGELFF
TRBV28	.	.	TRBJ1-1	TGTGCCAGCAGTTTAACAGTAGTAATTGAAGCTTTCTTT	CASSLTVVIEAFF
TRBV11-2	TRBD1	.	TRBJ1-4	TGTGCCAGCAGGAAACACAGGGGGACTAATGAAAAACTGTTTTTT	CASRKHRGTNEKLFF
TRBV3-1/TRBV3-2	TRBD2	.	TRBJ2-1	TGTGCCAGCAGCCAACAATCTAGCGGTGCCTACAATGAGCAGTTCTTC	CASSQQSSGAYNEQFF
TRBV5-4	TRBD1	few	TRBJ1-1	TGTGCCAGCAGCCAATGGGACAGGGGTTATCGGGACACTGAAGCTTTCTTT	CASSQWDRGYRDTEAFF
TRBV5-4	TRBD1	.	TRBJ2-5	TGTGCCAGCAGCTTACCAGGACAGGCTTACCAAGAGACCCAGTACTTC	CASSLPGQAYQETQYF
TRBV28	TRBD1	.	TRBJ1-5	TGTGCCAGCAGTACGGGACAGGGAACTGGGCCCCAGCATTTT	CASSTGQGTGPQHF
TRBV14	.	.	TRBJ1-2	TGTGCCAGCAGCCGCGACACCTATGGCTACACCTTC	CASSRDTYGYTF
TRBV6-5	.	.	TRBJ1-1	TGTGCCAGCAGTCCCTCGGGTACCACTGAAGCTTTCTTT	CASSPSGTTEAFF
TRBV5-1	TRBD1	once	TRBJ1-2	TGCGCCAGCAGTTACGACAGGGACCCTGGCTACACCTTC	CASSYDRDPGYTF
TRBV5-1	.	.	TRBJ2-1	TGCGCCAGCAGCTTGGTGGGGGGAGGTAATGAGCAGTTCTTC	CASSLVGGGNEQFF
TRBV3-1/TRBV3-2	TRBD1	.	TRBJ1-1	TGTGCCAGCAGCCAGACTCCCCGGGACAGGGGAACTGAAGCTTTCTTT	CASSQTPRDRGTEAFF
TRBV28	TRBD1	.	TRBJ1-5	TGTGCCAGGACTCCGGGACAGGGGCGTTGTCAGCCCCAGCATTTT	CARTPGQGRCQPQHF
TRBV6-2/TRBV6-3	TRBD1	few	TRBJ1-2	TGTGCCAGCAGTTCCCGGGGCAAGGGGACAGCCGGCTATGGCTACACCTTC	CASSSRGKGTAGYGYTF
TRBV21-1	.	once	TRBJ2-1	TGTGCCAGCCAAAGAGGGACGGGCCCTGCTAGCGGGGGGCCCCACCCCTACAATGAGCAGTTCTTC	CASQRGTGPASGGPHPYNEQFF
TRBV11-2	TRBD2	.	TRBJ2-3	TGTGCCAGCAGCTTAGATCTAGGCGGGGGAGGTTATTTT	CASSLDLGGGGYF
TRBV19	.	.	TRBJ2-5	TGTGCCAGTAGTATTACCTCAGTACTATCAAGACGGATACAAGAGACCCAGTACTTC	CASSITSVLSRRIQETQYF
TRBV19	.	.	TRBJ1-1	TGTGCCAGTAGTATCGGGGGAACCAGCACTGAAGCTTTCTTT	CASSIGGTSTEAFF
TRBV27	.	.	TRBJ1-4	TGTGCCAGCAGCACCGGGACTACTAATGAAAAACTGTTTTTT	CASSTGTTNEKLFF
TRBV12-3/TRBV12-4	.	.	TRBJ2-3	TGTGCCACTCACAGAGATACGCAGTATTTT	CATHRDTQYF